The clone carrying this TCR beta chain has ten or more counts. The antigen remains undetermined. CDR1 is LGHNA, CDR2 YNFKEQ, per germline. V dropped 2 bases and J dropped 0 bases, with 11 bases sitting between them. The CDR3 loop spans 16 amino acids. These data are taken from a study of T cells after yellow fever vaccination. They built TCR cDNA with 5'RACE template switching, a step that put in a universal primer site and UMIs. Using its own MiXCR run on the 5' RACE reads, TCRdb lists one record per CDR3 protein. This sample yields 250,000 to 400,000 distinct CDR3 sequences, of which over 4% are seen a single time; about 22% belongs to the top ten. General study points: The booster saw the reappearance of most primary-vaccination clones (roughly 97% CD4, roughly 87% CD8). Some clonotypes, a small share, were shared between CD4 and CD8 compartments.

The receptor's source is a man between 18 and 29 years old who received the YFV17D yellow fever vaccine. Sequenced material: PBMCs, taken 5 days after the yellow fever booster vaccination. The V and J genes are TRBV4-2 and TRBJ1-5; possibly TRBD1 for D (5 bases). The CDR3 DNA is TGTGCCAGCAGCCAACAGGGAGGCCATAGCAATCAGCCCCAGCATTTT. It yields the protein CASSQQGGHSNQPQHF.